This TCR beta chain was recorded in a study of siplizumab effects on memory and regulatory T cells. General study results and limits: The mapping of alloreactive clones to unstimulated subsets covered only a minor fraction of them.

Using immunoSEQ multiplex PCR, the repertoire was profiled, and TCRdb retains in-frame clones only, with some absent. The sample has about 50,000 clones; less than 90% are singletons. Points on this clone: Its antigen is not known.

The sample comprised naive CD8+ T cells sorted from blood. The clonotype comes from a human donor in good health.

CDR3 DNA: TGTGCCAGCAGCTTGACGGGGGAGGGCAATGAGCAGTTCTTC. This sequence encodes CASSLTGEGNEQFF. The chain employs TRBV5-4 and TRBJ2-1, with TRBD2 identical over 7 bases. After removal of 1 base from V and 6 bases from J, the junction contained 4 bases not matched to a gene. The CDR3 is made up of 14 amino acids. The germline CDR1 and CDR2 sequences are SGHNT and YYREEE (reference sequence).